This T cell receptor (beta chain) was documented in a study of tumor-infiltrating lymphocytes in oesophageal squamous cell carcinoma. Using its own MiXCR run on the PCR reads, TCRdb lists one record per CDR3 protein. The sample has about 7,200 distinct CDR3 sequences, more than 15% seen once. The V and J ends lost 5 bases and 0 bases respectively, with 14 bases between them. Germline lookup yields CDR1 SGHRS and CDR2 YFSETQ. This CDR3 spans 15 amino acids. This clonotype was seen repeatedly, ten times or more. The origin of this receptor is a male donor with esophageal squamous cell carcinoma. The sequenced material came from blood. The chain links TRBV5-1 to TRBJ1-1; maybe TRBD1 (5 bases). The CDR3 nucleotides read TGCGCCAGCAGAATAGGCGGGACGGTGAACACTGAAGCTTTCTTT. Translating it yields CASRIGGTVNTEAFF.